One sample yielded the 26 T cell receptor beta chains listed below, sequenced in a study of naive and memory T cell subsets. Two oligonucleotides, mixed equimolar, formed the beta constant-region primer covering TRBC1 and TRBC2. TCRdb re-called the UMI-ligation and nested PCR reads through MiXCR, storing one row per CDR3 protein. The sample includes approximately 85,000 distinct CDR3 sequences, 7% to 7.5% of them seen just once. The sample was central memory CD4+ T cells from blood. The origin of the receptors is a human donor in good health.

Many counts were recorded for this clonotype. V usage is TRBV7-3 and J usage is TRBJ2-5, with a tentative D call TRBD2 (5 bases). The CDR3 is 13 amino acids. Germline V lookup: CDR1 SGHTA, CDR2 FQGTGA. The V end was cut by 2 bases, the J end by 5 bases, with 9 bases between. This CDR3 reads CASSLEGRETQYF. DNA of the CDR3: TGTGCCAGCAGCTTAGAGGGTCGGGAGACCCAGTACTTC.

V is TRBV20-1 and J is TRBJ1-1; D gene unclear. V lost 1 base and J lost 6, with 12 bases in between. The CDR3 runs 13 residues. Per germline, CDR1 DFQATT and CDR2 SNEGSKA (reference sequence). CDR3 coding DNA: TGCAGTGCTAGAGCTGGGTATAAGTCTGAAGCTTTCTTT. Protein product: CSARAGYKSEAFF.

This clonotype turned up a few times. The V and J genes are TRBV7-2 and TRBJ1-2; D unresolved. The CDR3 loop spans 12 amino acids. V was trimmed by 4 bases and J by 2 bases, leaving 5 bases between them. From germline, CDR1 is SGHTA and CDR2 FQGNSA. Here the CDR3 DNA reads TGTGCCAGCAGCTACGGCAACTATGGCTACACCTTC. The encoded protein is CASSYGNYGYTF.

Ten or more counts support this clonotype. This chain links TRBV6-1 with TRBJ2-3; D unresolved. Germline V gives CDR1 MNHNS, CDR2 SASEGT. V shed 1 base and J shed 4 bases, with 12 bases lying between them. The CDR3 is made up of 15 amino acids. Written as DNA, the CDR3 is TGTGCCAGCAGTGAAGTCGGTCTAACCCCAGATACGCAGTATTTT. Its translation: CASSEVGLTPDTQYF.

The chain couples TRBV3-1 to TRBJ2-5; D gene ambiguous. Germline-derived CDR1 and CDR2 are LGHDT and YNNKEL (reference sequence). V was trimmed by 4 bases and J by 4 bases, leaving 7 bases between them. This CDR3 has 12 residues. The CDR3 region is CASSPHGETQYF. CDR3 DNA: TGTGCCAGCAGCCCCCACGGAGAGACCCAGTACTTC.

This sequence joins TRBV2 and TRBJ2-6; D gene uncertain. The CDR3 spans 14 residues. Looked up from germline, CDR1 is SNHLY and CDR2 is FYNNEI. V shed 10 bases and J shed 3 bases, with 13 bases lying between them. CDR3 sequence: CAILRSGGANVLTF. As DNA, the CDR3 is TGTGCCATTCTCAGATCGGGTGGGGCCAACGTCCTGACTTTC.

In this sample, this clonotype turned up many times. The chain uses TRBV12-3 or TRBV12-4 and TRBJ1-1, with D unclear. V was pared by 6 bases and J by 11 bases, with 13 bases between. The CDR3 is 11 amino acids. DNA for the CDR3: TGTGCCAGCAGCTCCAGCTCCGGGGCTTTCTTT. Translation: CASSSSSGAFF.

Many counts were recorded for this clonotype. The chain couples TRBV6-4 to TRBJ2-1; D uncertain. This CDR3 contains 15 residues. From germline, CDR1 is MRHNA and CDR2 SNTAGT. The V end was cut by 2 bases, the J end by 7 bases, with 15 bases between. The CDR3: CASSDQASGLNEQFF. In DNA, the CDR3 is TGTGCCAGCAGTGACCAAGCCAGTGGGTTGAATGAGCAGTTCTTC.

This clonotype was picked up many times. V is TRBV7-2 and J is TRBJ2-7; TRBD2 agrees at 8 bases. The germline V gene encodes CDR1 SGHTA and CDR2 FQGNSA. V trimming: 4 bases; J trimming: 1 base; junction bases outside the gene matches: 6. The CDR3 runs to 15 residues. In nucleotides, the CDR3 is TGTGCCAGCAGCTCGGGGGGGGCCGCGTCCTACGAGCAGTACTTC. It yields the protein CASSSGGAASYEQYF.

In nucleotides, the CDR3 is TGTGCCAGCTCACCGTCACCGGGACAGAACACTGAAGCTTTCTTT. Its translation is CASSPSPGQNTEAFF. This chain joins TRBV18 and TRBJ1-1, with a weak D call TRBD1 (6 bases). Per germline, CDR1 KGHSH and CDR2 LQKENI. V was cut by 3 bases and J by 1 base, with 12 bases left in between. This CDR3 is built from 15 residues.

This clonotype was seen many times. The chain joins TRBV11-2 to TRBJ2-3, with TRBD1 matching over 8 bases. The trim removed 5 bases at V and 2 bases at J, leaving 9 bases unmatched. Germline lookup yields CDR1 SGHAT and CDR2 FQNNGV. This CDR3 is built from 16 residues. DNA of the CDR3: TGTGCCAGCAGCCAGGGATTGGGACAGGCCACAGATACGCAGTATTTT. This translates into CASSQGLGQATDTQYF.

This clonotype was recorded many times. This chain's CDR3 is CASRPPRGSTEAFF. The CDR3, as DNA: TGTGCCAGCAGACCCCCAAGGGGGTCCACTGAAGCTTTCTTT. The chain carries TRBV6-2 or TRBV6-3 and TRBJ1-1; D is perhaps TRBD1 (6 bases). This CDR3 is 14 amino acids long. CDR1 and CDR2 (germline): MNHEY, SVGEGT. V dropped 6 bases and J dropped 4 bases, with 15 bases sitting between them.

The V and J genes are TRBV7-2 and TRBJ2-4, with 8 bases matching TRBD1. CDR1 and CDR2 (germline): SGHTA, FQGNSA. J was trimmed by 0 bases and V by 5 bases; bases with no gene match: 6. The CDR3 has 16 residues. The CDR3 loop reads CASSPGTGVAKNIQYF. Written as DNA, the CDR3 is TGTGCCAGCAGCCCCGGGACAGGAGTAGCCAAAAACATTCAGTACTTC.

The table lists this clonotype with many counts. The genes are TRBV12-3 or TRBV12-4 and TRBJ2-7, with no clear D. CDR3 length: 11 amino acids. Deletions cut 5 bases from V and 4 bases from J, with 6 bases between. CDR3 protein: CASSPAYEQYF. As DNA, the CDR3 is TGTGCCAGCAGTCCCGCGTACGAGCAGTACTTC.

This clonotype was seen only a few times. The gene calls are TRBV2 and TRBJ1-1, with 9 nucleotides matching TRBD1. The CDR3 is 17 amino acids. The ends lost 6 bases at V and 5 bases at J; junction bases unmatched: 16. In germline, CDR1 is SNHLY, CDR2 FYNNEI. This chain's CDR3 is CASRLRGTGQRGTEAFF. The DNA of the CDR3 is TGTGCCAGCAGATTAAGGGGGACAGGGCAGAGAGGAACTGAAGCTTTCTTT.

This clonotype was found many times. CDR3 in DNA: TGCAGTGCTAGCCCACGCACAGATATCACTGAAGCTTTCTTT. This encodes CSASPRTDITEAFF. V is TRBV20-1 and J is TRBJ1-1; D remains ambiguous. Germline lookup yields CDR1 DFQATT and CDR2 SNEGSKA (reference sequence). V shed 3 bases and J shed 4 bases, with 15 bases lying between them. This CDR3 spans 14 amino acids.

In this sample, this clonotype turned up many times. V and J are TRBV27 and TRBJ1-1; D gene unclear. CDR3 length equals 16 residues. Trimming left V 0 bases short and J 0 bases short, with 11 bases between. Germline CDR1 is MNHEY and CDR2 is SMNVEV (reference sequence). The CDR3 DNA sequence: TGTGCCAGCAGTTTATCGACTCGTACTATGAACACTGAAGCTTTCTTT. Protein: CASSLSTRTMNTEAFF.

This clonotype has a count of ten or more. This sequence joins TRBV9 and TRBJ2-7; D gene uncertain. Looked up from germline, CDR1 is SGDLS and CDR2 is YYNGEE. There are 14 residues in the CDR3. Trimming cost V 4 bases and J 2 bases, with 13 bases left between them. CDR3 residues: CASSQSNQAYEQYF. The CDR3, as DNA: TGTGCCAGCAGCCAGAGTAACCAAGCCTACGAGCAGTACTTC.

This clonotype was recorded at least ten times. CDR3 nucleotides: TGCAGTGCTGGGTCCATGAGCGGGGGTGCAGATACGCAGTATTTT. Encoded protein: CSAGSMSGGADTQYF. V is TRBV20-1 and J is TRBJ2-3; 8 bases are a match to TRBD2. The germline CDR1 and CDR2 sequences are DFQATT and SNEGSKA (reference sequence). CDR3 length: 15 amino acids. Unmatched junction bases numbered 11, after V lost 5 bases and J lost 4 bases.

The rearrangement uses TRBV12-3 or TRBV12-4 and TRBJ1-1; 8 bases are shared with TRBD1. V gave up 2 bases and J gave up 7 bases; unmatched junction bases: 9. The CDR3 length is 15 residues. CDR3 in amino acids: CASSLSPGGGGEAFF. In DNA, the CDR3 is TGTGCCAGCAGTTTATCCCCAGGGGGCGGTGGTGAAGCTTTCTTT.

This clonotype was counted between two and nine times. The chain is built from TRBV7-3 and TRBJ2-1; TRBD2 agrees at 7 bases. The CDR3 sequence is 13 residues long. V lost 5 bases, J lost 4 bases, and 2 bases stayed unmatched. CDR1 and CDR2 from the germline V gene are SGHTA and FQGTGA. CDR3 bases: TGTGCCAGCAGCCTAGCGGCTTACAATGAGCAGTTCTTC. This gives the protein CASSLAAYNEQFF.

In its sample, this clonotype was seen many times. This chain uses TRBV2 with TRBJ1-1; D is perhaps TRBD1 (5 bases). Germline V CDR1 and CDR2: SNHLY, FYNNEI. This CDR3 spans 13 amino acids. Between the trimmed V and J ends, which lost 7 bases and 5 bases, there was a span of 14 bases. The CDR3 protein is CASTLLWGTEAFF. CDR3 bases: TGTGCCAGCACCCTACTTTGGGGGACTGAAGCTTTCTTT.

This chain connects TRBV7-9 to TRBJ2-5; maybe TRBD1 (5 bases). V lost 3 bases and J lost 2, with 13 bases in between. The V gene's germline CDR1 is SEHNR and CDR2 FQNEAQ (reference sequence). There are 15 residues in the CDR3. Here the CDR3 reads CASSLWSKGQETQYF. CDR3 sequence (DNA): TGTGCCAGCAGCTTGTGGTCAAAGGGGCAAGAGACCCAGTACTTC.

This clonotype was recorded many times. This chain connects TRBV10-3 to TRBJ1-4, with 8 bases aligning to TRBD1. CDR1 and CDR2 (germline): ENHRY, SYGVKD. V lost 2 bases and J lost 7; bases outside the gene matches: 3. The CDR3 contains 14 residues. The CDR3 bases are TGTGCCATCAGTGAGGGGGGACAGGCTGAAAAACTGTTTTTT. Translation: CAISEGGQAEKLFF.

This clonotype has ten or more counts. V gene TRBV14 combines with J gene TRBJ1-3, with D uncertain. Germline CDR1 and CDR2: SGHDN and FVKESK. This CDR3 comprises 16 residues. V shed 4 bases and J shed 0 bases, with 13 bases lying between them. CDR3 residues: CASSPLEYHSGNTIYF. CDR3 coding DNA: TGTGCCAGCAGCCCCCTCGAGTACCACTCTGGAAACACCATATATTTT.

This clonotype was seen ten or more times. This chain uses TRBV4-3 with TRBJ1-4; 9 bases are a match to TRBD1. There are 18 residues in the CDR3. Trimming took 0 bases from V and 4 from J; bases not matched to a gene: 9. CDR1 LGHNA and CDR2 YSLEER come from the germline V gene. CDR3 residues: CASSQDLDRGHLNEKLFF. The CDR3 DNA is TGCGCCAGCAGCCAAGATTTGGACAGGGGACATCTTAATGAAAAACTGTTTTTT.